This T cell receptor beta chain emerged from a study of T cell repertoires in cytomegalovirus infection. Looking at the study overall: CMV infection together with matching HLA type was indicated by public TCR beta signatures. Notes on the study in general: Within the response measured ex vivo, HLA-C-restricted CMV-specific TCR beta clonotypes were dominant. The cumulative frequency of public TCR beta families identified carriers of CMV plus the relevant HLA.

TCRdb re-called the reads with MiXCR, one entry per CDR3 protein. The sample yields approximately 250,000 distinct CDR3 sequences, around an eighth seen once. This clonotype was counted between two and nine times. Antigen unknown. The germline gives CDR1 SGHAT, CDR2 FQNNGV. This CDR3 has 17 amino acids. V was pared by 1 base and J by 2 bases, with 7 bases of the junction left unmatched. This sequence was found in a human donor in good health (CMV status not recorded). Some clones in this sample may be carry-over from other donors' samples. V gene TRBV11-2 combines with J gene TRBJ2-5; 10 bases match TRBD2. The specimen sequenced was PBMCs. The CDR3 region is CASSLASTSGKQETQYF. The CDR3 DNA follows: TGTGCCAGCAGCTTAGCATCCACTAGCGGGAAACAAGAGACCCAGTACTTC.